This entry describes one T cell receptor (beta chain). Here immunoSEQ multiplex PCR was the method, and the copy in TCRdb shows in-frame clones only, minus some. The data hold 90,000 to 150,000 clones, with around 68% observed a single time. The data were taken from a study of shared clonotypes between healthy human individuals. After removal of 8 bases from V and 3 bases from J, the junction contained 1 base not matched to a gene. This CDR3 has 12 amino acids. The germline gives CDR1 SNHLY, CDR2 FYNNEI. Sample: memory CD8+ T cells sorted from blood. Subset indicated: CD45RO+ cells pooled with CCR7-negative TemRA cells. The chain links TRBV2 to TRBJ2-4, with TRBD2 identical over 7 bases. The receptor was isolated from a woman in her twenties or thirties in good health. This CDR3 reads CASVAGKNIQYF. The CDR3 bases are TGTGCCAGCGTAGCGGGCAAAAACATTCAGTACTTC.